This T cell receptor beta chain was observed in a study of T cell repertoires in cytomegalovirus infection. Study background: Shared public TCR beta signatures pointed to both CMV infection and a matching HLA type. Study-level points and caveats: Clonotypes of TCR beta that were HLA-C-restricted and CMV-specific dominated the ex vivo response. Individuals carrying CMV plus the relevant HLA were identified by cumulative frequency of public TCR beta families.

The V gene lost 3 bases and the J gene lost 0 bases, with 14 bases spanning the gap. This CDR3 comprises 16 residues. From germline, CDR1 is SGHTA and CDR2 FQGNSA. This clonotype appeared many times. Its matching antigen is unknown. TCRdb independently ran MiXCR on the reads; one entry per CDR3 protein. The sample has a few hundred thousand distinct CDR3 sequences, over 7.5% seen once. This clonotype originated in a human donor in good health (CMV status not recorded). Some clones in this sample may be carry-over from other donors' samples. Sequenced: PBMCs. The chain employs TRBV7-2 and TRBJ1-2; D gene ambiguous. This CDR3 reads CASSFYGQGANYGYTF. CDR3 DNA sequence: TGTGCCAGCAGCTTCTATGGGCAAGGAGCTAACTATGGCTACACCTTC.